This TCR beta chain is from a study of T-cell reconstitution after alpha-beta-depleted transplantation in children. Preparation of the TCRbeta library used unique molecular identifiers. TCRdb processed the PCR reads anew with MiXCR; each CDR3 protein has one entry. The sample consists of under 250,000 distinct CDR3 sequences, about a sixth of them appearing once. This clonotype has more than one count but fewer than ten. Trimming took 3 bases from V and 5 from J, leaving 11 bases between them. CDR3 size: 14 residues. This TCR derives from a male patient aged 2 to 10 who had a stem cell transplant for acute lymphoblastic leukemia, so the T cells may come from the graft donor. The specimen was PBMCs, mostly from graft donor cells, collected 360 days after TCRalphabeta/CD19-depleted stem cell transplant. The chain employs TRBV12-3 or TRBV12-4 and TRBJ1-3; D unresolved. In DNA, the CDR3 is TGTGCCAGCAGTTTGAGTCAGGCCCGAAACACCATATATTTT. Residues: CASSLSQARNTIYF.